A selection of T cell receptor beta chains follows, all from one sample in a study of T cell responses to AZD1222 COVID-19 vaccine. The protocol was immunoSEQ multiplex PCR, while the TCRdb copy is restricted to in-frame clones and leaves out a portion. There are more than 130,000 clones in the sample; 90% occur only once, and 3.4% lies in the top ten. This specimen was peripheral blood, taken on day 0 of AZD1222 vaccination. The receptors originated from an adult in good health. Each CDR3 is given with its conserved first and last residue. D genes are given only for firm matches. Clone size is shown for a subset of rows, as once, few, many or a class of expanded clone.

NA	TRBD2	TRBJ2-1	TRBV11-1	TGTGCCAGCAGCTCGAGACTAGCGGGAGATGAGCAGTTCTTC	CASSSRLAGDEQFF
NA	NA	TRBJ2-7	TRBV5-6	TGTGCCAGCAGTCTCTCGGGGGCGAGGTCCTACGAGCAGTACTTC	CASSLSGARSYEQYF
NA	NA	TRBJ2-2	TRBV21-1	TGTGCCAGCAGCAAAAAGGGGGGAGACACCGGGGAGCTGTTTTTT	CASSKKGGDTGELFF
NA	TRBD1	TRBJ1-1	TRBV19	TGTGCCAGTAGTATAGAAATGGACAGGGAAGCTTTCTTT	CASSIEMDREAFF
once	NA	TRBJ2-1	TRBV19	TGTGCCAGTAGCGAAACCGGAACTAGCTACAATGAGCAGTTCTTC	CASSETGTSYNEQFF
NA	TRBD2	TRBJ2-1	TRBV12-5	TGTGCTAGTGGTTTGGTAGACCTTTTTAGCGGGAAGAAATTCTATGAGCAGTTCTTC	CASGLVDLFSGKKFYEQFF
NA	NA	TRBJ1-3	TRBV11-3	TGTGCCAGCAGCGTGGGGGACAAGGGATCTGGAAACACCATATATTTT	CASSVGDKGSGNTIYF
once	NA	TRBJ1-2	TRBV30	TGTGCCTGGAGTACCGGGGGCGCGGTCCACTATGGCTACACCTTC	CAWSTGGAVHYGYTF
NA	TRBD1	TRBJ1-5	TRBV27	TGTGCCAGCAGTAGGCGACAGGGCGGACAGCCCCAGCATTTT	CASSRRQGGQPQHF
NA	NA	TRBJ2-2	TRBV29-1	TGCAGCGTTGCAATGGTGGATACCGGGGAGCTGTTTTTT	CSVAMVDTGELFF
NA	TRBD1	TRBJ1-2	TRBV6-5	TGTGCCAGCATTAAGACAGGGCCCTCCATTGGCTACACCTTC	CASIKTGPSIGYTF
NA	NA	TRBJ2-7	TRBV7-9	TGTGCCAGCAGCTTAGAAGACAGATCCACCTACGAGCAGTACTTC	CASSLEDRSTYEQYF
NA	NA	TRBJ2-6	TRBV13	TGTGCCAGCAGCTCAAATTCTGGGGCCAACGTCCTGACTTTC	CASSSNSGANVLTF
NA	NA	TRBJ2-2	TRBV7-9	TGTGCCAGCAGCCTCCTCACCGGGGAGCTGTTTTTT	CASSLLTGELFF
NA	NA	TRBJ1-5	TRBV7-8	TGTGCCAGCAGCTCGAGACAGGAGACTTATAGCAATCAGCCCCAGCATTTT	CASSSRQETYSNQPQHF
NA	NA	TRBJ1-5	TRBV18	TGTGCCAGCTCACCACCGAGGAGTGGATTACGAAATCAGCCCCAGCATTTT	CASSPPRSGLRNQPQHF
NA	NA	TRBJ1-1	TRBV28	TGTGCCACCATTTGGGTGAACACTGAAGCTTTCTTT	CATIWVNTEAFF
few	NA	TRBJ1-2	TRBV6-6	TGTGCCAGCAGTTACTCATACCGTGACTATGGCTACACCTTC	CASSYSYRDYGYTF
NA	NA	TRBJ1-4	TRBV12-3/TRBV12-4	TGTGCCAGCAGCCGGGAAAAACTGTTTTTT	CASSREKLFF
NA	TRBD2	TRBJ2-1	TRBV14	TGTGCCAGCAGCCAGTCCGGGCTAGCGGCATACAATGAGCAGTTCTTC	CASSQSGLAAYNEQFF
once	NA	TRBJ1-1	TRBV4-2	TGTGCCAGCAGCCAACCCGGGTCCGGGGACCCCACTGAAGCTTTCTTT	CASSQPGSGDPTEAFF
NA	NA	TRBJ1-2	TRBV7-9	TGTGCCAGCAGCTTAACAGGTCCCACCTATGGCTACACCTTC	CASSLTGPTYGYTF
once	NA	TRBJ2-2	TRBV7-2	TGTGCCAGCAGCTTAGGCCGCGGACAGTCCGGGGAGCTGTTTTTT	CASSLGRGQSGELFF
NA	TRBD1	TRBJ1-2	TRBV7-8	TGTGCCAGCAGAAAAGGGGCTGCAGGGGGGTTAGGCTACACCTTC	CASRKGAAGGLGYTF
NA	NA	TRBJ1-6	TRBV2	TGTGCCAGCGGGACGGAGAATTCACCCCTCCACTTT	CASGTENSPLHF
NA	NA	TRBJ1-2	TRBV29-1	TGCAGCGTTGGCGGGACACTCCATAACTATGGCTACACCTTC	CSVGGTLHNYGYTF
NA	TRBD2	TRBJ2-1	TRBV7-2	TGTGCCAGCAGCTTGTGGACTAGCCCCCGGATTGGGGATGAGCAGTTCTTC	CASSLWTSPRIGDEQFF